These 11 T cell receptor beta chains were all obtained from the same sample, sequenced in a study of T cells expressing NK-cell markers. TCRdb reprocessed the 5' RACE reads and reports one entry per CDR3 protein, with no DNA. The clone table shows roughly 390,000 distinct CDR3 sequences, with the ten largest holding around a tenth. Sequencing was done on a sample of blood T cells: a sorted CD56 or NKG2C T cell subset, CD4+ or CD8+ T cells, or bulk PBMC T cells (not recorded which). These receptors were taken from a woman aged 45-59 years in good health.

The genes are TRBV6-1 and TRBJ2-7; TCRdb's D call of TRBD1 is untestable without DNA. This CDR3 has 14 amino acids. Germline CDR1 MNHNS, CDR2 SASEGT. The CDR3 sequence is CASNDGQGSYEQYF.

J is TRBJ2-1 and V is TRBV28; TCRdb's assignment of TRBD2 cannot be checked, as there is no DNA. The V gene's germline CDR1 is MDHEN and CDR2 SYDVKM. This CDR3 has 17 amino acids. The CDR3 region is CASSFLAGGRAWNEQFF.

The J gene is TRBJ2-3, the V gene TRBV5-1; with no DNA, the TCRdb D assignment of TRBD1 cannot be verified. There are 13 residues in the CDR3. In germline, CDR1 is SGHRS, CDR2 YFSETQ. The CDR3 is CASSLMGEDTQYF. The full variable domain, its missing parts supplied by reference TRBV5-1 and TRBJ2-3, is KAGVTQTPRYLIKTRGQQVTLSCSPISGHRSVSWYQQTPGQGLQFLFEYFSETQRNKGNFPGRFSGRQFSNSRSEMNVSTLELGDSALYLCASSLMGEDTQYFGPGTRLTVL.

This chain uses TRBV11-2 with TRBJ2-7; TCRdb designates TRBD1, a call that cannot be tested without DNA. The CDR3 spans 13 residues. Germline assignment: CDR1 SGHAT and CDR2 FQNNGV. CDR3 amino acids: CASSSGSDYEQYF.

This chain uses TRBV2 with TRBJ2-7. Germline assignment: CDR1 SNHLY and CDR2 FYNNEI. There are 14 residues in the CDR3. The CDR3 reads CASSEALPGPEQYF. Filled out from reference TRBV2 and TRBJ2-7, the complete variable domain reads EPEVTQTPSHQVTQMGQEVILRCVPISNHLYFYWYRQILGQKVEFLVSFYNNEISEKSEIFDDQFSVERPDGSNFTLKIRSTKLEDSAMYFCASSEALPGPEQYFGPGTRLTVT.

This sequence joins TRBV27 and TRBJ1-1. CDR3 size: 13 residues. Germline CDR1 is MNHEY and CDR2 is SMNVEV (reference sequence). CDR3 amino acids: CASRQSLRAEAFF.

The chain is built from TRBV6-5 and TRBJ2-7; TCRdb returns TRBD1, unconfirmable since there is no DNA. CDR1 is MNHEY, CDR2 SVGAGI, per germline. This CDR3 contains 15 residues. CDR3 loop: CASRTDRTVFHEQYF.

This chain connects TRBV12-3 or TRBV12-4 to TRBJ2-2. CDR3 length: 15 amino acids. The CDR3 region is CASSLGGQNTGELFF.

The J gene is TRBJ2-7, the V gene TRBV12-3 or TRBV12-4; the TCRdb D gene call, TRBD1, has no DNA to confirm it. This CDR3 comprises 13 residues. The CDR3 loop reads CASSRGRVHEQYF.

This rearrangement joins TRBV3-1 to TRBJ1-1. Germline loops: CDR1 LGHDT, CDR2 YNNKEL (reference sequence). The CDR3 runs 16 residues. The CDR3 here is CASSQAAGGGHTEAFF.

This chain joins TRBV12-3 or TRBV12-4 and TRBJ1-2; there is no DNA to check the TCRdb D call of TRBD1. The CDR3 covers 14 residues. The CDR3: CASSFGEGDYGYTF.